This TCR beta chain was captured in a study of T cell changes during pregnancy in multiple sclerosis. TCRdb keeps only in-frame clones here, not all; method: immunoSEQ multiplex PCR. Found here are about 21,000 clones, roughly nine tenths of them singletons; the top ten hold around 21%. The CDR3 spans 13 residues. V dropped 1 base and J dropped 3 bases, with 7 bases sitting between them. Germline CDR1 is SGHAT and CDR2 is FQNNGV. The clonotype originates from a female donor in good health, enrolled as a control in a pregnancy study. The V and J genes are TRBV11-2 and TRBJ2-7; D gene uncertain. Here the sequenced sample was CD8+ T cells from peripheral blood mononuclear cells, taken after pregnancy. The CDR3 loop is CASSLGGDYEQYF. CDR3 sequence (DNA): TGTGCCAGCAGCTTAGGCGGAGACTACGAGCAGTACTTC.